These T cell receptor beta chains were read from a single sample in a study of PD-1 blockade in classical Hodgkin lymphoma. Clones were read by immunoSEQ multiplex PCR, and TCRdb kept only the in-frame ones, dropping some. The sample has about 20,000 clones, roughly 82% seen once. The sequences come from CD8+ T cells from blood, collected before the fourth cycle of nivolumab. The receptor set was obtained from a human donor with classical Hodgkin lymphoma. Each CDR3 is given with its conserved first and last residue. The order of the fields is CDR3 length, D gene, V gene, CDR3 protein. The D gene is left open where the match is weak.

length: 15; D: NA; V: TRBV4-2; CDR3: CASSQDHYSNQPQHF
length: 16; D: TRBD1; V: TRBV9; CDR3: CASSAGTGVMNTEAFF
length: 12; D: NA; V: TRBV7-8; CDR3: CASSFYSEGYTF
length: 15; D: TRBD1; V: TRBV19; CDR3: CASSKRQGGTGELFF
length: 15; D: NA; V: TRBV5-8; CDR3: CASSLAVAYTDTQYF
length: 11; D: NA; V: TRBV6-6; CDR3: CASSNTDTQYF
length: 16; D: NA; V: TRBV27; CDR3: CASSLGGGDFTDTQYF
length: 15; D: NA; V: TRBV7-9; CDR3: CASSPTMRVGTEAFF
length: 18; D: NA; V: TRBV7-8; CDR3: CASSLNFGPDGMNYGYTF
length: 12; D: NA; V: TRBV4-3; CDR3: CASSGLGEKLFF
length: 15; D: TRBD2; V: TRBV7-9; CDR3: CASSRTGTSPDTQYF
length: 14; D: NA; V: TRBV5-1; CDR3: CASSSYQSSYEQYF
length: 14; D: TRBD2; V: TRBV7-2; CDR3: CASSYTGLGKTQYF
length: 14; D: TRBD2; V: TRBV7-7; CDR3: CASSPGLGNNEQFF
length: 15; D: NA; V: TRBV5-4; CDR3: CASRLWGGQRETQYF
length: 14; D: TRBD1; V: TRBV27; CDR3: CASSRDRGRAEAFF
length: 14; D: NA; V: TRBV6-1; CDR3: CASSEYAGSYEQYF
length: 18; D: TRBD1; V: TRBV30; CDR3: CAWSVQGQSIPSNQPQHF
length: 14; D: NA; V: TRBV10-3; CDR3: CAISESGNNQPQHF
length: 13; D: TRBD1; V: TRBV30; CDR3: CAWDREDHLQQYF
length: 17; D: TRBD2; V: TRBV7-9; CDR3: CASSDGTSGGSYNEQFF
length: 16; D: NA; V: TRBV2; CDR3: CASSEGPTTGRYGYTF
length: 16; D: TRBD1; V: TRBV13; CDR3: CASSPKTGGGSYGYTF
length: 15; D: TRBD1; V: TRBV4-2; CDR3: CASSQGSQGAYEQYF
length: 15; D: TRBD2; V: TRBV19; CDR3: CASSTGTRSNNEQFF
length: 16; D: NA; V: TRBV15; CDR3: CATSRVFGGGYRPQHF
length: 14; D: NA; V: TRBV7-2; CDR3: CASSPGLRRETQYF
length: 14; D: TRBD1; V: TRBV5-1; CDR3: CASSLGQGYNEQFF
length: 18; D: TRBD2; V: TRBV9; CDR3: CASSVQGTSGAYTDTQYF
length: 14; D: TRBD2; V: TRBV5-1; CDR3: CASSPKGLAGEQYF
length: 15; D: TRBD2; V: TRBV6-5; CDR3: CASSYSPSGGPEQFF
length: 14; D: NA; V: TRBV5-6; CDR3: CASSLSYSNQPQHF
length: 13; D: NA; V: TRBV5-4; CDR3: CASSPMGNQPQHF
length: 12; D: NA; V: TRBV18; CDR3: CASSPGGEGAFF
length: 13; D: NA; V: TRBV9; CDR3: CASSLTGTTEAFF
length: 14; D: NA; V: TRBV7-9; CDR3: CASSFMPETYEQYF
length: 13; D: NA; V: TRBV7-9; CDR3: CASSLGVSYEQYF
length: 18; D: TRBD2; V: TRBV4-1; CDR3: CASSQDPSGGARGNEQFF
length: 13; D: NA; V: TRBV6-6; CDR3: CASSTTGNTEAFF
length: 13; D: NA; V: TRBV27; CDR3: CASSLSYNSPLHF
length: 16; D: TRBD1; V: TRBV28; CDR3: CASSFPGQEQNTEAFF